These T cell receptor beta chains were read from a single sample in a study of control samples from healthy donors and cancer patients. This table comes from immunoSEQ multiplex PCR, and its TCRdb copy is limited to in-frame clones, with some not included. The sample contains about 120,000 clones, about 90% of which appear only once. What was sequenced was blood. The receptors shown here come from a man aged 50 or older in good health. Both conserved end residues are part of each CDR3. D genes are given only for firm matches. Not all rows give a size; the values are once, few, many and, for expanded clones, a class.

CDR3aa: CASSNGEISSGKLFF
CDR3nt: TGTGCCAGTAGCAACGGGGAGATTAGCTCCGGAAAACTGTTTTTT
abundance: NA
len: 15
v_gene: TRBV19
d_gene: NA
j_gene: TRBJ1-4

CDR3aa: CASSLGWASRQETQYF
CDR3nt: TGTGCCAGCAGCTTAGGGTGGGCCAGTCGACAAGAGACCCAGTACTTC
abundance: NA
len: 16
v_gene: TRBV7-2
d_gene: NA
j_gene: TRBJ2-5

CDR3aa: CAWSVTVINEQFF
CDR3nt: TGTGCCTGGAGTGTAACGGTAATCAATGAGCAGTTCTTC
abundance: NA
len: 13
v_gene: TRBV30
d_gene: NA
j_gene: TRBJ2-1

CDR3aa: CASSKMDTEAFF
CDR3nt: TGTGCCAGCAGCAAGATGGACACTGAAGCTTTCTTT
abundance: NA
len: 12
v_gene: TRBV5-5
d_gene: NA
j_gene: TRBJ1-1

CDR3aa: CASSPFDRLGTQYF
CDR3nt: TGTGCCAGCAGCCCCTTCGACCGGCTAGGCACGCAGTATTTT
abundance: NA
len: 14
v_gene: TRBV2
d_gene: NA
j_gene: TRBJ2-3

CDR3aa: CASSPPTGGANLDTQYF
CDR3nt: TGTGCCAGCTCACCCCCGACAGGGGGCGCAAATTTGGATACGCAGTATTTT
abundance: NA
len: 17
v_gene: TRBV18
d_gene: TRBD1
j_gene: TRBJ2-3

CDR3aa: CASSQSYGYTF
CDR3nt: TGTGCCAGCAGTCAGAGTTATGGCTACACCTTC
abundance: NA
len: 11
v_gene: TRBV2
d_gene: NA
j_gene: TRBJ1-2

CDR3aa: CASTESGGRNTGELFF
CDR3nt: TGTGCCAGTACCGAATCCGGCGGAAGGAACACCGGGGAGCTGTTTTTT
abundance: NA
len: 16
v_gene: TRBV19
d_gene: NA
j_gene: TRBJ2-2

CDR3aa: CASSYSHWGNGYTF
CDR3nt: TGTGCCAGCAGTTACTCCCACTGGGGCAATGGCTACACCTTC
abundance: NA
len: 14
v_gene: TRBV6-2/TRBV6-3
d_gene: NA
j_gene: TRBJ1-2

CDR3aa: CASSYPGEATEAFF
CDR3nt: TGTGCCAGCAGTTATCCGGGGGAAGCCACTGAAGCTTTCTTT
abundance: NA
len: 14
v_gene: TRBV6-5
d_gene: NA
j_gene: TRBJ1-1

CDR3aa: CASSLASQDVYSGANVLTF
CDR3nt: TGTGCCAGCAGCTTAGCCTCTCAGGACGTGTACTCTGGGGCCAACGTCCTGACTTTC
abundance: once
len: 19
v_gene: TRBV7-9
d_gene: NA
j_gene: TRBJ2-6

CDR3aa: CASIPPGGDNYGYTF
CDR3nt: TGTGCCAGCATTCCCCCGGGTGGGGACAACTATGGCTACACCTTC
abundance: NA
len: 15
v_gene: TRBV25-1
d_gene: NA
j_gene: TRBJ1-2

CDR3aa: CASSAFPRYGPSYNEQFF
CDR3nt: TGTGCCAGCAGCGCGTTCCCCCGGTATGGCCCTAGCTACAATGAGCAGTTCTTC
abundance: NA
len: 18
v_gene: TRBV7-6
d_gene: NA
j_gene: TRBJ2-1

CDR3aa: CASSLRRRGWGEKLFF
CDR3nt: TGCGCCAGCAGCTTGAGGAGGAGGGGTTGGGGAGAAAAACTGTTTTTT
abundance: NA
len: 16
v_gene: TRBV5-1
d_gene: NA
j_gene: TRBJ1-4

CDR3aa: CASSPNVYQADGYTF
CDR3nt: TGTGCCAGCAGCCCAAACGTTTATCAGGCTGATGGCTACACCTTC
abundance: NA
len: 15
v_gene: TRBV5-5
d_gene: NA
j_gene: TRBJ1-2

CDR3aa: CASSERGPNTGELFF
CDR3nt: TGCGCCAGCAGCGAGCGGGGCCCGAACACCGGGGAGCTGTTTTTT
abundance: NA
len: 15
v_gene: TRBV5-1
d_gene: TRBD2
j_gene: TRBJ2-2

CDR3aa: CASRPWTGNYGYTF
CDR3nt: TGTGCCAGCAGGCCTTGGACAGGAAACTATGGCTACACCTTC
abundance: NA
len: 14
v_gene: TRBV6-5
d_gene: TRBD1
j_gene: TRBJ1-2

CDR3aa: CASSSPRGYEQYF
CDR3nt: TGTGCCAGCAGTTCCCCTCGGGGTTACGAGCAGTACTTC
abundance: few
len: 13
v_gene: TRBV27
d_gene: NA
j_gene: TRBJ2-7

CDR3aa: CSVDRLQGLTENTEAFF
CDR3nt: TGCAGCGTTGACAGACTACAGGGTCTCACTGAGAACACTGAAGCTTTCTTT
abundance: NA
len: 17
v_gene: TRBV29-1
d_gene: NA
j_gene: TRBJ1-1

CDR3aa: CASGVNGYNEQFF
CDR3nt: TGTGCCAGTGGGGTGAACGGGTACAATGAGCAGTTCTTC
abundance: NA
len: 13
v_gene: TRBV19
d_gene: NA
j_gene: TRBJ2-1

CDR3aa: CASSLVSGAGNEQFF
CDR3nt: TGTGCCAGCAGCTTAGTATCGGGAGCCGGGAATGAGCAGTTCTTC
abundance: NA
len: 15
v_gene: TRBV7-9
d_gene: NA
j_gene: TRBJ2-1

CDR3aa: CASSLGLAGAYNEQFF
CDR3nt: TGTGCCAGCAGCTTAGGTCTAGCGGGGGCCTACAATGAGCAGTTCTTC
abundance: NA
len: 16
v_gene: TRBV7-2
d_gene: TRBD2
j_gene: TRBJ2-1

CDR3aa: CASSIGTSVSDTQYF
CDR3nt: TGCGCCAGCAGCATCGGGACTAGCGTGTCAGATACGCAGTATTTT
abundance: NA
len: 15
v_gene: TRBV5-1
d_gene: TRBD2
j_gene: TRBJ2-3

CDR3aa: CASSPTGLGSSGANVLTF
CDR3nt: TGCGCCAGCAGTCCTACAGGGTTAGGAAGCTCTGGGGCCAACGTCCTGACTTTC
abundance: few
len: 18
v_gene: TRBV4-1
d_gene: NA
j_gene: TRBJ2-6

CDR3aa: CASSLGRSGTEAFF
CDR3nt: TGTGCCAGCAGTTTGGGACGCTCGGGCACTGAAGCTTTCTTT
abundance: NA
len: 14
v_gene: TRBV27
d_gene: NA
j_gene: TRBJ1-1

CDR3aa: CASSLGTFGNTIYF
CDR3nt: TGTGCCAGCAGCTTAGGGACGTTCGGAAACACCATATATTTT
abundance: once
len: 14
v_gene: TRBV7-2
d_gene: NA
j_gene: TRBJ1-3

CDR3aa: CASSMEWGMNTEAFF
CDR3nt: TGTGCCAGTAGTATGGAGTGGGGGATGAACACTGAAGCTTTCTTT
abundance: NA
len: 15
v_gene: TRBV19
d_gene: NA
j_gene: TRBJ1-1

CDR3aa: CASSFRDRLNTEAFF
CDR3nt: TGTGCCAGCAGCTTCCGGGACAGACTGAACACTGAAGCTTTCTTT
abundance: NA
len: 15
v_gene: TRBV7-9
d_gene: TRBD1
j_gene: TRBJ1-1

CDR3aa: CASSLQTKRDEQYF
CDR3nt: TGCGCCAGCAGCTTGCAGACTAAAAGAGACGAGCAGTACTTC
abundance: NA
len: 14
v_gene: TRBV5-1
d_gene: NA
j_gene: TRBJ2-7

CDR3aa: CASSLGRGYGYTF
CDR3nt: TGTGCCAGCAGTTTGGGACGGGGTTATGGCTACACCTTC
abundance: NA
len: 13
v_gene: TRBV12-3/TRBV12-4
d_gene: NA
j_gene: TRBJ1-2

CDR3aa: CATSREGMSPLHF
CDR3nt: TGTGCCACCAGCAGAGAAGGGATGTCACCCCTCCACTTT
abundance: NA
len: 13
v_gene: TRBV15
d_gene: NA
j_gene: TRBJ1-6

CDR3aa: CATWGQANYGYTF
CDR3nt: TGTGCCACATGGGGCCAAGCTAACTATGGCTACACCTTC
abundance: NA
len: 13
v_gene: TRBV10-3
d_gene: NA
j_gene: TRBJ1-2

CDR3aa: CASSYSFGQLNTEAFF
CDR3nt: TGTGCCAGCAGTTACTCATTCGGACAGCTGAACACTGAAGCTTTCTTT
abundance: NA
len: 16
v_gene: TRBV6-5
d_gene: NA
j_gene: TRBJ1-1

CDR3aa: CAWSEGQGANIQYF
CDR3nt: TGTGCCTGGAGTGAGGGGCAGGGGGCGAACATTCAGTACTTC
abundance: NA
len: 14
v_gene: TRBV30
d_gene: TRBD1
j_gene: TRBJ2-4

CDR3aa: CASSLRTGVGELFF
CDR3nt: TGCGCCAGCAGCTTGAGGACAGGGGTCGGGGAGCTGTTTTTT
abundance: NA
len: 14
v_gene: TRBV5-1
d_gene: TRBD1
j_gene: TRBJ2-2

CDR3aa: CASSWSTNEKLFF
CDR3nt: TGTGCCAGCAGCTGGAGTACTAATGAAAAACTGTTTTTT
abundance: many
len: 13
v_gene: TRBV7-7
d_gene: NA
j_gene: TRBJ1-4

CDR3aa: CAISESWGYTF
CDR3nt: TGTGCCATCAGTGAGTCTTGGGGCTACACCTTC
abundance: NA
len: 11
v_gene: TRBV10-3
d_gene: NA
j_gene: TRBJ1-2

CDR3aa: CASSYGRTGAYGYTF
CDR3nt: TGTGCCAGCAGTTATGGTCGGACAGGGGCCTATGGCTACACCTTC
abundance: once
len: 15
v_gene: TRBV6-5
d_gene: TRBD1
j_gene: TRBJ1-2

CDR3aa: CASSQVSGTGVYNEQFF
CDR3nt: TGTGCCAGCAGCCAAGTATCAGGGACAGGGGTCTACAATGAGCAGTTCTTC
abundance: NA
len: 17
v_gene: TRBV3-1/TRBV3-2
d_gene: TRBD1
j_gene: TRBJ2-1

CDR3aa: CSVDGGGGYTF
CDR3nt: TGCAGCGTTGACGGGGGAGGCGGCTACACCTTC
abundance: NA
len: 11
v_gene: TRBV29-1
d_gene: NA
j_gene: TRBJ1-2

CDR3aa: CASSSRSTYEQYF
CDR3nt: TGTGCCAGCAGCTCGCGGAGTACCTACGAGCAGTACTTC
abundance: few
len: 13
v_gene: TRBV6-5
d_gene: NA
j_gene: TRBJ2-7

CDR3aa: CASSHLEGEQYF
CDR3nt: TGTGCCAGCAGTCACCTCGAGGGGGAGCAGTACTTC
abundance: NA
len: 12
v_gene: TRBV27
d_gene: NA
j_gene: TRBJ2-7

CDR3aa: CATSREAQDRTYEQYF
CDR3nt: TGTGCCACCAGCAGAGAGGCCCAGGACAGAACCTACGAGCAGTACTTC
abundance: NA
len: 16
v_gene: TRBV15
d_gene: NA
j_gene: TRBJ2-7

CDR3aa: CASSPSTGETQYF
CDR3nt: TGCGCCAGCAGCCCCTCAACGGGGGAGACCCAGTACTTC
abundance: once
len: 13
v_gene: TRBV5-1
d_gene: NA
j_gene: TRBJ2-5